The 16 T cell receptor beta chains given below trace back to one sample, sequenced in a study of cytomegalovirus exposure and HLA in healthy donors. The PCR had 60 Vbeta and 13 Jbeta primers. TCRdb's table, derived via immunoSEQ multiplex PCR, lists solely in-frame clones and lacks some. The table has around 120,000 clones, approximately 72% seen once. Source material: PBMCs. These receptor sequences come from a human donor in good health.

Note on this clone: The junction does not match germline at one end; this may be a read error. The chain recombines TRBV7-9 with TRBJ2-4; the D gene is possibly TRBD2 (6 bases). Germline assignment: CDR1 SEHNR and CDR2 FQNEAQ (reference sequence). This CDR3 has 16 amino acids. The CDR3 is CSSSLGGGVAKNIQYF. Here the CDR3 DNA reads TGTTCCAGCAGCTTGGGGGGTGGGGTAGCCAAAAACATTCAGTACTTC. The complete variable domain, with remaining parts taken from reference TRBV7-9 and TRBJ2-4, reads DTGVSQNPRHKITKRGQNVTFRCDPISEHNRLYWYRQTLGQGPEFLTYFQNEAQLEKSRLLSDRFSAERPKGSFSTLEIQRTEQGDSAMYLCSSSLGGGVAKNIQYFGAGTRLSVL.

This clone was observed once. The V and J genes are TRBV12-5 and TRBJ1-1; D is uncertain. V was clipped by 2 bases and J by 11 bases, with 15 bases between them. The germline CDR1 and CDR2 sequences are LGHNT and FRNRAP. The CDR3 is 13 residues long. The CDR3 protein is CASGLSGVGLAFF. Here the CDR3 DNA reads TGTGCTAGTGGTTTGAGCGGTGTGGGATTGGCTTTCTTT.

As regards this clone: Other DNA sequences in the same sample also yield this CDR3. CDR3: CASSVTGNTEAFF. In DNA form, the CDR3 reads TGTGCCAGCAGCGTAACAGGAAACACTGAAGCTTTCTTT. This chain joins TRBV9 and TRBJ1-1; D perhaps matches TRBD1 (5 bases). The germline V gene encodes CDR1 SGDLS and CDR2 YYNGEE. There are 13 residues in the CDR3. Trimming took off 1 base at V and 2 bases at J, with 6 bases between the two ends.

The chain recombines TRBV11-2 with TRBJ1-2, with D possibly TRBD1 on 5 matching bases. The CDR3 is made up of 12 amino acids. V was cut by 6 bases and J by 4 bases, with 9 bases left in between. Germline V gene data show CDR1 as SGHAT and CDR2 as FQNNGV. CDR3 bases: TGTGCCAGCAGGGACACAACCTATGGCTACACCTTC. As protein: CASRDTTYGYTF.

The J gene is TRBJ2-1, the V gene TRBV5-1; D gene unclear. Trimming removed 1 base at V and 2 bases at J, with 10 bases between. Germline lookup yields CDR1 SGHRS and CDR2 YFSETQ. CDR3 length equals 15 residues. As DNA, the CDR3 is TGCGCCAGCAGCTTGAATAGCCCACCCTACAATGAGCAGTTCTTC. It yields the protein CASSLNSPPYNEQFF.

The rearrangement uses TRBV29-1 and TRBJ2-7, with a tentative D call TRBD1 (6 bases). The CDR3 is made up of 13 amino acids. Germline V gene data show CDR1 as SQVTM and CDR2 as ANQGSEA. V lost 7 bases to trimming and J lost 6 bases, with 19 bases between them. The CDR3 protein is CSALGQGNGEQYF. The CDR3 coding sequence is TGCAGCGCCCTCGGGCAGGGGAACGGCGAGCAGTACTTC.

The V call is TRBV28, the J call TRBJ2-7; maybe TRBD1 (5 bases). Germline CDR1 is MDHEN and CDR2 is SYDVKM. Between the trimmed V and J ends, which lost 5 bases and 4 bases, there was a span of 12 bases. This CDR3 comprises 13 residues. In nucleotides, the CDR3 is TGTGCCAGCAGTGCCTACAGGAATTACGAGCAGTACTTC. It translates to CASSAYRNYEQYF.

The V call is TRBV19, the J call TRBJ2-1; no reliable D call. The V gene's germline CDR1 is LNHDA and CDR2 SQIVND (reference sequence). The length of the CDR3 is 11 residues. The V gene lost 5 bases and the J gene lost 8 bases, with 7 bases spanning the gap. The CDR3 reads CASSASDEQFF. For the CDR3, the DNA is TGTGCCAGTAGTGCTTCGGATGAGCAGTTCTTC.

This clone was detected once. The chain recombines TRBV25-1 with TRBJ2-5; 8 nucleotides match TRBD1. The CDR3 sequence is 16 residues long. Germline trimming cut 3 bases from V and 5 bases from J; bases unmatched to any gene: 11. Germline V gene lookup returns CDR1 MGHDK and CDR2 SYGVNS. The CDR3 DNA is TGTGCCAGCAGTGATCGGGGACAGGAGGTTTTGGAGACCCAGTACTTC. It translates to CASSDRGQEVLETQYF.

The rearrangement joins TRBV2 to TRBJ2-5; TRBD2 agrees at 15 bases. This CDR3 has 14 residues. V was clipped by 8 bases and J by 3 bases; unmatched bases: 1. Germline lookup yields CDR1 SNHLY and CDR2 FYNNEI. CDR3 loop: CASGLAGGKETQYF. CDR3 bases: TGTGCCAGCGGACTAGCGGGGGGGAAAGAGACCCAGTACTTC.

This chain uses TRBV2 with TRBJ1-2; the match to TRBD1 covers 10 bases. V was pared by 1 base and J by 4 bases, with 3 bases of the junction left unmatched. The CDR3 covers 15 residues. CDR1 is SNHLY, CDR2 FYNNEI, per germline. CDR3 nucleotide sequence: TGTGCCAGCAGTGAAGGACAGGGGGCCTTCTATGGCTACACCTTC. It is translated as CASSEGQGAFYGYTF.

This sequence joins TRBV5-5 and TRBJ1-1; TRBD1 is a possible D gene (6 bases). Germline-derived CDR1 and CDR2 are SGHKS and YYEKEE (reference sequence). This CDR3 is 14 amino acids long. Trimming left V 7 bases short and J 0 bases short, with 13 bases between. CDR3 region: CASGRTELNTEAFF. DNA of the CDR3: TGTGCCAGCGGCAGGACAGAACTGAACACTGAAGCTTTCTTT. The whole variable domain, remainder taken from reference TRBV5-5 and TRBJ1-1, is DAGVTQSPTHLIKTRGQQVTLRCSPISGHKSVSWYQQVLGQGPQFIFQYYEKEERGRGNFPDRFSARQFPNYSSELNVNALLLGDSALYLCASGRTELNTEAFFGQGTRLTVV.

The V call is TRBV30, the J call TRBJ1-5, with D perhaps TRBD1 (6 bases). CDR1 and CDR2 from the germline V gene are GTSNPN and SVGIG (reference sequence). V lost 1 base and J 1 base, leaving 11 bases between the germline ends. This CDR3 comprises 15 residues. DNA of the CDR3: TGTGCCTGGAGTGCAGGGGAAAGGAGCAATCAGCCCCAGCATTTT. Its protein product is CAWSAGERSNQPQHF.

The rearrangement joins TRBV5-6 to TRBJ2-2, with a possible D match to TRBD2 (6 bases). The germline CDR1 and CDR2 sequences are SGHDT and YYEEEE. This CDR3 comprises 14 residues. V gave up 0 bases and J gave up 5 bases, with 8 bases separating them. The CDR3 DNA is TGTGCCAGCAGCTTGGTGGGGGGTACCGGGGAGCTGTTTTTT. It translates to CASSLVGGTGELFF.

Of note for this clone: At one end the junction does not follow the germline gene, possibly because of a read error. The V call is TRBV29-1, the J call TRBJ1-5, with D perhaps TRBD1 (6 bases). This CDR3 is 13 amino acids long. Germline values: CDR1 SQVTM, CDR2 ANQGSEA. CDR3 nucleotides: TGCAGCGTTGAACGGGGGGCAGGTCAGCTCCAGCATTTT. Translated: CSVERGAGQLQHF.

This clone occurred a few times. This sequence joins TRBV19 and TRBJ1-2; D possibly corresponds to TRBD1 (5 bases). The germline CDR1 and CDR2 sequences are LNHDA and SQIVND (reference sequence). This CDR3 comprises 13 residues. V lost 6 bases and J 3 bases, leaving 11 bases between the germline ends. The chain's CDR3 is CASRRRQYYGYTF. CDR3 DNA: TGTGCCAGTAGACGCCGACAGTACTATGGCTACACCTTC.